This is a list of T cell receptor beta chains from one sample in a study of CD8 T cells in Susac syndrome. MiXCR, applied by TCRdb to the immunoSEQ multiplex PCR reads, yields one record per CDR3 protein. Of hundreds of thousands of distinct CDR3 sequences detected, roughly 95% appear once; the ten largest clones hold 0.055% to 0.075%. The specimen sequenced was CD4+ T cells from PBMCs. The receptors were sampled from a human donor with multiple sclerosis. Both conserved end residues are part of each CDR3. Fields, in order: D gene, V gene, J gene, clone size, CDR3 DNA, CDR3 protein. A D gene is named only where the DNA matches it firmly. Rows give clone size only sometimes, using once, few, many, or a class for an expanded clone.

.	TRBV6-1	TRBJ1-1	.	TGTGCCAGCAGTGAATTTCCACGGGGCAGGGGTGGCACTGAAGCTTTCTTT	CASSEFPRGRGGTEAFF
TRBD1	TRBV5-1	TRBJ2-3	once	TGCGCCAGCAGCACCCGATCCGGGACAGTCGTCACAGATACGCAGTATTTT	CASSTRSGTVVTDTQYF
TRBD2	TRBV14	TRBJ2-5	.	TGTGCCAGCAGACGCGGGGGGGCCGCAGAGACCCAGTACTTC	CASRRGGAAETQYF
.	TRBV20-1	TRBJ2-7	few	TGCAGTGCTATAGATCCACAAAGCTCCTACGAGCAGTACTTC	CSAIDPQSSYEQYF
.	TRBV6-5	TRBJ1-3	.	TGTGCCAGCAGAGGCGGGGCCTTGAACACCATATATTTT	CASRGGALNTIYF
.	TRBV30	TRBJ2-1	once	TGTGCCTGGAGCCCGCCCGCCAGAGACAATGAGCAGTTCTTC	CAWSPPARDNEQFF
.	TRBV7-8	TRBJ1-1	.	TGTGCCAGCAGCATGTGGGCAGGGAACACTGAAGCTTTCTTT	CASSMWAGNTEAFF
.	TRBV2	TRBJ2-3	.	TGTGCCAGCAAGTTAAGGGTTACAGATACGCAGTATTTT	CASKLRVTDTQYF
TRBD2	TRBV7-6	TRBJ2-3	.	TGTGCCAGCAGCTTATCGACTAGCGTAAGCACAGATACGCAGTATTTT	CASSLSTSVSTDTQYF
.	TRBV7-9	TRBJ2-2	once	TGTGCCAGCAGCTACCCCCGGGACACCAACACCGGGGAGCTGTTTTTT	CASSYPRDTNTGELFF
.	TRBV5-1	TRBJ2-2	.	TGCGCCAGCAGCTTGACCTCTTCCGCGAACACCGGGGAGCTGTTTTTT	CASSLTSSANTGELFF
.	TRBV29-1	TRBJ1-1	.	TGCAGCGTTGGCGCGACTGAAGCTTTCTTT	CSVGATEAFF
.	TRBV5-4	TRBJ2-3	.	TGTGCCAGCAGCGCTGACTATAGCACAGATACGCAGTATTTT	CASSADYSTDTQYF
.	TRBV28	TRBJ2-3	.	TGTGCCAGCAGTTTAGGGGTTTGGGGGGGGCCCCTCACAGATACGCAGTATTTT	CASSLGVWGGPLTDTQYF
.	TRBV21-1	TRBJ2-4	.	TGTGCCAGCATCACTGACTCTAAGGGAGGACAGGGGTGGGACATTCAGTACTTC	CASITDSKGGQGWDIQYF
.	TRBV6-1	TRBJ2-4	.	TGTGCCAGCAGCACCACTCGCATTCAGTACTTC	CASSTTRIQYF
TRBD1	TRBV5-1	TRBJ2-3	.	TGCGCCAGCAGGCCACGACAGGGGGGAGGAGATACGCAGTATTTT	CASRPRQGGGDTQYF
TRBD1	TRBV12-3/TRBV12-4	TRBJ1-1	.	TGTGCCAGCAGTATTACAGGGGACACTGAAGCTTTCTTT	CASSITGDTEAFF
.	TRBV12-3/TRBV12-4	TRBJ1-1	once	TGTGCCAGCAGTTTGACAGACGACACTGAAGCTTTCTTT	CASSLTDDTEAFF
.	TRBV20-1	TRBJ2-1	.	TGCAGTGCCACCAGGACTCCGAACTACAATGAGCAGTTCTTC	CSATRTPNYNEQFF
TRBD1	TRBV7-9	TRBJ1-1	.	TGTGCCAGCAGCTTAGAGCACAGGGGGCTGGGTGAAGCTTTCTTT	CASSLEHRGLGEAFF
.	TRBV4-1	TRBJ2-7	.	TGCGCCAGCAGCCAAGATTTTTGGCTATTAAGGACGGAGGTGAACTACGAGCAGTACTTC	CASSQDFWLLRTEVNYEQYF
.	TRBV18	TRBJ2-2	few	TGTGCCAGCTCACCACAGAACACCGGGGAGCTGTTTTTT	CASSPQNTGELFF
TRBD1	TRBV28	TRBJ2-7	.	TGTGCCAGCAGTTCACCCCGGACAGGGAGTAAGGGATACGAGCAGTACTTC	CASSSPRTGSKGYEQYF
TRBD2	TRBV5-1	TRBJ2-1	.	TGCGCAAGTAGCGGGAGGGCCGATGAGCAGTTCTTC	CASSGRADEQFF
.	TRBV11-2	TRBJ2-7	.	TGTGCCAGCAGCCCTGGACGGGAAATCAGATTCGAGCAGTACTTC	CASSPGREIRFEQYF
TRBD1	TRBV6-1	TRBJ1-2	.	TGTGCCAGCGGGGACAGGGATCGGCATGGCTACACCTTC	CASGDRDRHGYTF
.	TRBV27	TRBJ1-5	.	TGTGCCAGCAGTTTGGCGGGGTGGGGGAATCAGCCCCAGCATTTT	CASSLAGWGNQPQHF
.	TRBV6-2/TRBV6-3	TRBJ2-2	.	TGTGCCAGCACAAAACAGAGCCCCCTCCTGTCCGGGGAGCTGTTTTTT	CASTKQSPLLSGELFF
.	TRBV6-2/TRBV6-3	TRBJ2-5	.	TGTGCCAGCAGTTACTATCCCCCGCATGGACACTCCTCGTCGGAGACCCAGTACTTC	CASSYYPPHGHSSSETQYF
.	TRBV5-6	TRBJ2-5	.	TGTGCCAGCAGCGCGGTGGGGGGAAGGGAGACCCAGTACTTC	CASSAVGGRETQYF
TRBD1	TRBV24-1	TRBJ2-7	.	TGTGCCACCAGTACAGGGGAGCCCCCCTACGAGCAGTACTTC	CATSTGEPPYEQYF
TRBD2	TRBV12-3/TRBV12-4	TRBJ2-5	once	TGTGCCAGCAGTATAGGGACTATCCAAGAGACCCAGTACTTC	CASSIGTIQETQYF
.	TRBV6-5	TRBJ1-1	.	TGTGCCAGCAGTTACAGGAACACTGAAGCTTTCTTT	CASSYRNTEAFF
.	TRBV28	TRBJ1-2	once	TGTGCCAGCAGTTGGATGACAGGACGAAACTATGGCTACACCTTC	CASSWMTGRNYGYTF
.	TRBV5-1	TRBJ2-2	.	TGCGCCAGCAGCTTGTCGACTCCGAACACCGGGGAGCTGTTTTTT	CASSLSTPNTGELFF
.	TRBV7-3	TRBJ2-3	.	TGTGCCAGCAGCTTACAGTTCACAGATACGCAGTATTTT	CASSLQFTDTQYF
.	TRBV14	TRBJ1-1	.	TGTGCCAGCAGCCGGCTCGGGTACACTGAAGCTTTCTTT	CASSRLGYTEAFF
TRBD2	TRBV9	TRBJ2-1	.	TGTGCCAGCAGCCATAGGACTAGCGGGACCTTTGGGGAGCAGTTCTTC	CASSHRTSGTFGEQFF
.	TRBV12-3/TRBV12-4	TRBJ1-1	once	TGTGCCAGCAGTCCCGGGGCCTTGCGGAACACTGAAGCTTTCTTT	CASSPGALRNTEAFF
.	TRBV7-2	TRBJ2-7	.	TGTGCCAGCAGCGTCGGATACTCGGGACGGAGCTCCTACGAGCAGTACTTC	CASSVGYSGRSSYEQYF
.	TRBV14	TRBJ2-3	.	TGTGCCAGCAGCCAAGATCGGCCCGGGTGGAGGGCAGATACGCAGTATTTT	CASSQDRPGWRADTQYF
.	TRBV11-1	TRBJ1-1	.	TGTGCCAGCAGCTTCGACATTCAGAACACTGAAGCTTTCTTT	CASSFDIQNTEAFF
.	TRBV7-2	TRBJ2-1	.	TGTGCCAGCAGCGGTAGCGGACTTTCCTACAATGAGCAGTTCTTC	CASSGSGLSYNEQFF
.	TRBV7-9	TRBJ1-1	.	TGTGCCAGCAGCTCCCCGGACACTGAAGCTTTCTTT	CASSSPDTEAFF